Listed below are T cell receptor beta chains from one sample, sequenced in a study of shared clonotypes between healthy human individuals. Libraries were prepared by immunoSEQ multiplex PCR; TCRdb keeps only in-frame clonotypes and omits some of them. Among 650,000 to 700,000 clones listed, less than 95% were seen once. Sequencing used memory CD8+ T cells from PBMCs. These receptors were collected from a man younger than 35 in good health. Some clones in this sample may be carry-over from other donors' samples. The CDR3 runs from the conserved cysteine through the conserved F or W.

J	V	CDR3
TRBJ2-7	TRBV7-9	CASSLLEQGWFYEQYF
TRBJ2-3	TRBV7-8	CASSQTSGSRTDTQYF
TRBJ1-2	TRBV20-1	CSALDGYTF
TRBJ1-5	TRBV20-1	CSARGPRAQHF
TRBJ2-5	TRBV27	CASSLSTVGTQYF
TRBJ2-1	TRBV10-2	CASRPPGNEQFF
TRBJ2-2	TRBV5-1	CASSLDLAGVNTGELFF
TRBJ2-7	TRBV28	CASSSKESGGYEQYF
TRBJ1-1	TRBV25-1	CASSEIGEGTEAFF
TRBJ2-5	TRBV13	CASSLGRGGTAETQYF
TRBJ2-3	TRBV5-6	CASSLGLAGPGDTQYF
TRBJ1-1	TRBV2	CASSEFGHYQAFF
TRBJ2-7	TRBV27	CASSLSLSTSGRGEQYF
TRBJ2-7	TRBV7-9	CASSPLPTSGTGQYF
TRBJ2-1	TRBV28	CASSFWGNESYNEQFF
TRBJ2-1	TRBV14	CASSQVALEQFF
TRBJ2-7	TRBV6-1	CASSVRTRGSSYEQYF
TRBJ2-7	TRBV28	CASSFPGPTSYEQYF
TRBJ2-7	TRBV7-9	CASSHNRGASGEQYF
TRBJ1-1	TRBV7-8	CASSLLWENTEAFF
TRBJ2-7	TRBV6-1	CASSADRGYEQYF
TRBJ1-4	TRBV28	CASSRQARREKLFF
TRBJ2-7	TRBV5-6	CASTLGAVYEQYF
TRBJ1-2	TRBV13	CASTGLRTANYGYTF
TRBJ2-1	TRBV28	CASIGRDRYGEQFF
TRBJ2-7	TRBV7-3	CASSLTGAGEQYF
TRBJ1-2	TRBV27	CASSPTRTGIPGTF
TRBJ2-5	TRBV7-9	CASTSGVEQETQYF
TRBJ1-3	TRBV9	CASSEDSLQGNTIYF
TRBJ1-1	TRBV11-3	CASSPGRNTEAFF
TRBJ2-7	TRBV2	CASSELGLAGQSSYEQYF
TRBJ1-1	TRBV5-6	CASSLGGRLFF
TRBJ2-2	TRBV7-3	CASSGDRNTGELFF
TRBJ2-7	TRBV5-1	CASSLGQYEQYF
TRBJ2-7	TRBV6-5	CASSYREAAYEQYF
TRBJ2-1	TRBV2	CASSDGSYNEQFF
TRBJ1-2	TRBV7-3	CASSLTGVEGYTF
TRBJ2-7	TRBV9	CASSVGSSYEQYF
TRBJ2-7	TRBV15	CATSRSTVRAEEQYF
TRBJ2-1	TRBV5-1	CASSLEGLRGYNEQFF
TRBJ2-1	TRBV28	CASTRPRGAEQFF
TRBJ1-2	TRBV28	CASSTDRPLGYGYTF
TRBJ2-1	TRBV6-5	CASSGGYNEQFF
TRBJ2-3	TRBV5-1	CASSLVAGMAPTDTQYF
TRBJ2-2	TRBV5-1	CASSFTGRNTGELFF
TRBJ2-3	TRBV19	CASSVEGRLYTDTQYF
TRBJ1-4	TRBV18	CASSLGTVSLGANEKLFF